The T cell receptor beta chain described here comes from a study of blood T cell repertoires in COVID-19 (dated by TCRdb to 2018 to 2021). Turning to the overall study: Collaborator samples came from the United States, Italy and Spain and covered acute and convalescent phases of COVID-19. The samples were drawn from the first 160 participants of the ongoing ImmuneRACE study and from 1,254 subjects provided by 6 global collaborators. A freely available public database, intended as a resource for researchers studying the immune response to SARS-CoV-2, is where the repertoires were released. The prospective study material was composed of cDNA or gDNA derived from T cells, B-cell-depleted T cells, or PBMCs. The dataset comprised deeply sampled blood TCRbeta repertoires from subjects exposed to, actively infected with, or recovered from COVID-19. HLA class I and class II types, where available, came from metadata supplied by the sample provider rather than from assay-based typing. Sample metadata almost always included a de-identified subject ID, COVID-19 status, age in years and sex.

Study-wide conclusions, independent of this receptor: The quantity of clinical and demographic metadata differed by source and by participant and was supplied without curation.

This clone was found many times. The target of this receptor is not known. Base-call qualities are not available, and no considerably larger clone is one nucleotide away. Participants in the prospective study were enrolled through a virtual design, were aged roughly 18 to 100 years, and lived in 24 United States geographic areas. To assign participants to cohorts, the prospective study relied on clinical history that participants themselves reported in a screening survey and a study questionnaire. Each participant in the prospective study had whole blood, serum and a nasopharyngeal or oropharyngeal swab collected by mobile phlebotomists. Participants in the prospective study had the option to provide additional blood draws and questionnaires over a 2-month period. Before DNA extraction, prospective study blood samples were shipped either frozen or at room temperature. TCRbeta CDR3 regions were amplified from genomic DNA by means of the immunoSEQ Assay, a bias-controlled multiplex PCR. The original pipeline was this. Nucleated cell counts per sample were estimated from amplification of reference gene primers within the assay. To quantify the absolute abundance of each unique TCRbeta CDR3 rearrangement, sequence reads were collapsed and filtered. For each sample, productive Simpson clonality was calculated as the square root of Simpson's diversity index across productive rearrangements. TCRdb stores this immuneACCESS table with in-frame sequences only. Part of the clones is absent; in the studies checked, under half of the shortfall reflects unresolved V genes, and no reason is known for the rest. V, J and clone size are those of that table, while D and trimming were read from the DNA. This sample comprises 200,000 to 300,000 clones, 86% of them detected only once. Of the sample, around 3.3% falls within the top ten clones.

CDR3 length: 12 amino acids, cysteine to phenylalanine. The DNA shown is the 36-base CDR3, in frame from base 1. Reading the germline V gene gives CDR1 SGHTA and CDR2 FQGTGA. V is reduced by 4 bases and J by 5 bases, leaving a spacing of 5 bases between them. Sequenced input: PBMCs or T cells enriched from blood (not recorded which). The TCR sequence derives from a woman in her thirties or forties with acute COVID-19. The V gene is TRBV7-3 and the J gene is TRBJ2-2; the D gene cannot be resolved reliably. The CDR3 region has the sequence CASSSPTGELFF. The DNA is TGTGCCAGCAGCTCCCCAACCGGGGAGCTGTTTTTT.